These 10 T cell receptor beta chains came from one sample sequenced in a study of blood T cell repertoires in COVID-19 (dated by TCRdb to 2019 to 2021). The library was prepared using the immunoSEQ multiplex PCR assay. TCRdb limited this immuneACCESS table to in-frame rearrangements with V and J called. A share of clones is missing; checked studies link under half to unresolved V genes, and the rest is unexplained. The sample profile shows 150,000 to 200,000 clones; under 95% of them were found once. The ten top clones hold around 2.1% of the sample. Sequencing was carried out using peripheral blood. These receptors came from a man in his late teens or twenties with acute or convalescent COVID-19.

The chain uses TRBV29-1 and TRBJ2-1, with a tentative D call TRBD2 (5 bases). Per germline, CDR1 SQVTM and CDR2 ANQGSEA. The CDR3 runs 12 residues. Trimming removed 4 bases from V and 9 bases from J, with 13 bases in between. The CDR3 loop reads CSVGLQNGEQFF. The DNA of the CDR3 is TGCAGCGTTGGACTACAGAATGGTGAGCAGTTCTTC.

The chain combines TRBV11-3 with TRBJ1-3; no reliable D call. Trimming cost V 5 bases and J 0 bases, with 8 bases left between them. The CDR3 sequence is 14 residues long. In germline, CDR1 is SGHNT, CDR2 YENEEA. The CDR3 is CASSRGLSGNTIYF. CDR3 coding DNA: TGTGCCAGCAGCCGCGGGCTCTCTGGAAACACCATATATTTT.

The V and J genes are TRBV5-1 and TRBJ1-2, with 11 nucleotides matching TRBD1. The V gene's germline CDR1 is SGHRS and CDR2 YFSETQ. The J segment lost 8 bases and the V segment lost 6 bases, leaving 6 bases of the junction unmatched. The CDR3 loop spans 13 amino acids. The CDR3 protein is CASNEGQGGGYTF. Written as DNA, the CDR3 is TGCGCCAGCAACGAGGGACAGGGGGGCGGCTACACCTTC.

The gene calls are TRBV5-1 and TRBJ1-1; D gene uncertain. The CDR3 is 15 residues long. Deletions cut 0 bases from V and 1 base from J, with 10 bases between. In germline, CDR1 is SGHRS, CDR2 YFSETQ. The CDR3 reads CASSLGQGGNTEAFF. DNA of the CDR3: TGCGCCAGCAGCTTGGGACAAGGAGGGAACACTGAAGCTTTCTTT.

CDR3: CASTRRQGANIDYGYTF. CDR3 nucleotides: TGTGCCAGCACTCGCAGACAGGGGGCGAATATTGACTATGGCTACACCTTC. The chain carries TRBV6-6 and TRBJ1-2; TRBD1 matches 10 bases. The germline V gene encodes CDR1 MNHNY and CDR2 SVGAGI (reference sequence). V trimming: 7 bases; J trimming: 3 bases; junction bases outside the gene matches: 14. This CDR3 comprises 17 residues.

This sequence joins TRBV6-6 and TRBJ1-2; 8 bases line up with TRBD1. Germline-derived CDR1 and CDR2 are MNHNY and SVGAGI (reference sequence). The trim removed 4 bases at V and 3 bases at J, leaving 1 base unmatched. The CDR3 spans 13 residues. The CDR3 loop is CASSWGQDYGYTF. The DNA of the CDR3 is TGTGCCAGCAGTTGGGGACAGGACTATGGCTACACCTTC.

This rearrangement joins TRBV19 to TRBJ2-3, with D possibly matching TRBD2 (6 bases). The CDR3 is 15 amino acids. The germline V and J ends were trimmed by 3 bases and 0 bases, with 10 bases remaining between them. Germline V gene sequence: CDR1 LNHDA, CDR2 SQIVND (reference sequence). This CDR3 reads CASSMGTASTDTQYF. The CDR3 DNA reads TGTGCCAGTAGTATGGGGACTGCAAGCACAGATACGCAGTATTTT.

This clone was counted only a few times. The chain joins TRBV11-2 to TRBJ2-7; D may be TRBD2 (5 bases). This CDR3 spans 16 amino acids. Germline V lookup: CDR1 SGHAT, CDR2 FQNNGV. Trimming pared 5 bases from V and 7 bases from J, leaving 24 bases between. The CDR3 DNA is TGTGCCAGCAGCAATCATCTTGCTAGGATCGGGGAGGAGCAGTACTTC. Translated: CASSNHLARIGEEQYF.

CDR3 protein: CASSLQGHEQYF. The CDR3 region has the DNA TGTGCCAGCAGCTTACAGGGTCACGAGCAGTACTTC. The chain is built from TRBV7-2 and TRBJ2-7, with D perhaps TRBD1 (5 bases). Trimming pared 2 bases from V and 5 bases from J, leaving 7 bases between. The length of the CDR3 is 12 residues. The germline CDR1 and CDR2 sequences are SGHTA and FQGNSA.

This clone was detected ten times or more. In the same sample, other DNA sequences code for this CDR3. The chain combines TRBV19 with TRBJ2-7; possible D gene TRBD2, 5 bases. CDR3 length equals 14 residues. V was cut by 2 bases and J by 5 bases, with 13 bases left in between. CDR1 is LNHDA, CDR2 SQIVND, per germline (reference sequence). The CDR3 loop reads CASSISGYTHEQYF. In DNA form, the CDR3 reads TGTGCCAGTAGTATATCGGGGTACACGCACGAGCAGTACTTC.